The 13 T cell receptor beta chains presented below share a single source sample, sequenced in a study of response to subunit inactivated influenza vaccine listed by TCRdb under 2018. Library preparation employed RT-PCR. Sequenced on an Illumina HiSeq 2500. In TCRdb, the public reads were trimmed at Q25 with fastp and aligned with MiXCR, with productive beta chains retained. A single entry per CDR3 protein holds the most common genes and DNA from its merged rows. The sample contains about 530,000 distinct CDR3 sequences, about an eighth of them found a single time. The ten top clones hold approximately 14% of the sample. Sample time point, as interpreted from the label and publication: approximately 40 days after influenza vaccine administration. This specimen consisted of PBMCs from blood, obtained 45 days after vaccination. Receptors were obtained from a man aged 50 to 59 who received an inactivated influenza vaccine. Donor details come from another sample of the same person, matched by shared clones.

The chain joins TRBV28 to TRBJ2-1, with D possibly matching TRBD2 (5 bases). CDR1 is MDHEN and CDR2 is SYDVKM in the germline V gene. V lost 6 bases and J lost 0, with 9 bases in between. CDR3 size: 14 residues. CDR3 in amino acids: CASRPSNSYNEQFF. The DNA for the CDR3 is TGTGCCAGCAGACCTAGCAACTCCTACAATGAGCAGTTCTTC.

This clonotype has just a few counts. V gene TRBV20-1 combines with J gene TRBJ2-5, with TRBD2 as a possible D gene (5 bases). V was trimmed by 6 bases and J by 0 bases, leaving 11 bases between them. CDR3 size: 13 residues. Per germline, CDR1 DFQATT and CDR2 SNEGSKA (reference sequence). The CDR3 nucleotides are TGCAGTGCCCAGGTCGGGAACCAAGAGACCCAGTACTTC. Its protein is CSAQVGNQETQYF.

This clonotype appeared a few times. The chain couples TRBV5-1 to TRBJ1-4; D remains ambiguous. This CDR3 region has 13 residues. The V end was cut by 4 bases, the J end by 2 bases, with 6 bases between. Germline V gives CDR1 SGHRS, CDR2 YFSETQ. The CDR3 reads CASSVDTNEKLFF. The CDR3 DNA sequence: TGCGCCAGCAGCGTGGACACTAATGAAAAACTGTTTTTT.

This clonotype occurred a few times. The chain has TRBV5-1 and TRBJ2-7, with D uncertain. The CDR3 is made up of 13 amino acids. CDR1 is SGHRS, CDR2 YFSETQ, per germline. V lost 4 bases and J lost 7, with 15 bases in between. The CDR3 nucleotides read TGCGCCAGCAGCCAAGACAACTCATGGGAGCAGTACTTC. Its protein product is CASSQDNSWEQYF.

This clonotype was seen a few times. V gene TRBV5-6 combines with J gene TRBJ2-1; D is ambiguous. CDR1 SGHDT and CDR2 YYEEEE come from the germline V gene. Trimming took off 4 bases at V and 2 bases at J, with 7 bases between the two ends. This CDR3 comprises 13 residues. The CDR3 bases are TGTGCCAGCAGCGCTGGGACCTACAATGAGCAGTTCTTC. It is translated as CASSAGTYNEQFF.

The CDR3 DNA reads as TGCAGTGCTAGTCGGACAACGGACTATGGCTACACCTTC. Its translation is CSASRTTDYGYTF. The V and J genes are TRBV20-1 and TRBJ1-2; tentatively, D is TRBD1 (5 bases). CDR3 length equals 13 residues. Germline assignment: CDR1 DFQATT and CDR2 SNEGSKA (reference sequence). V was cut by 3 bases and J by 3 bases, with 11 bases left in between.

The CDR3 here is CASSYADQETQYF. In DNA, the CDR3 is TGTGCCAGCAGTTACGCAGACCAAGAGACCCAGTACTTC. The chain couples TRBV6-2 or TRBV6-3 to TRBJ2-5; D not certain. The CDR3 runs 13 residues. The ends were cut back, 2 bases at V and 0 bases at J, with 4 bases in the middle. CDR1 is MNHEY, CDR2 SVGEGT, per germline.

This clonotype has at least ten counts. The chain links TRBV5-1 to TRBJ2-3; D gene uncertain. The CDR3 totals 15 residues. Germline V CDR1 and CDR2: SGHRS, YFSETQ. The ends were cut back, 4 bases at V and 0 bases at J, with 12 bases in the middle. The DNA of the CDR3 is TGCGCCAGCAGCAGCGTTCAGTCTAGCACAGATACGCAGTATTTT. Translating gives CASSSVQSSTDTQYF.

Only a few counts were recorded for this clonotype. The rearrangement joins TRBV24-1 to TRBJ2-3, with 13 bases that match TRBD2. The junction had 4 bases not matched to a gene; V was cut back by 1 base and J by 7 bases. This CDR3 contains 16 residues. The germline V gene encodes CDR1 KGHDR and CDR2 SFDVKD. DNA for the CDR3: TGTGCCACCAGTGATTTCGGACTAGCGGGAGCAAATACGCAGTATTTT. Residues: CATSDFGLAGANTQYF.

This clonotype was seen repeatedly, ten times or more. V usage is TRBV7-2 and J usage is TRBJ2-3; D uncertain. In germline, CDR1 is SGHTA, CDR2 FQGNSA. There are 12 residues in the CDR3. V lost 2 bases and J lost 5, with 5 bases in between. CDR3: CASSLYIDTQYF. The CDR3 nucleotides are TGTGCCAGCAGCTTATATATAGATACGCAGTATTTT.

This clonotype was recorded at least ten times. The V gene is TRBV12-3 or TRBV12-4, the J gene TRBJ2-7; possibly TRBD1 for D (5 bases). V was clipped by 3 bases and J by 3 bases, with 6 bases between them. The length of the CDR3 is 12 residues. The CDR3 bases are TGTGCCAGCAGTTTCAGGGTCTACGAGCAGTACTTC. This translates into CASSFRVYEQYF.

This clonotype was seen only a few times. The CDR3, as DNA: TGCAGTGCTAAGGGGACAGGGGATCATTCTAATGAAAAACTGTTTTTT. This translates into CSAKGTGDHSNEKLFF. The rearrangement joins TRBV20-1 to TRBJ1-4; TRBD1 matches at 10 bases. The CDR3 loop spans 16 amino acids. Germline V CDR1 and CDR2: DFQATT, SNEGSKA (reference sequence). V trimming: 4 bases; J trimming: 3 bases; junction bases outside the gene matches: 8.

This clonotype was counted between two and nine times. The rearrangement links TRBV28 to TRBJ2-3; D is perhaps TRBD2 (6 bases). V lost 2 bases and J 0 bases, leaving 12 bases between the germline ends. Looked up from germline, CDR1 is MDHEN and CDR2 is SYDVKM. This CDR3 has 16 amino acids. The CDR3 loop is CASSLGGRGSTDTQYF. CDR3 in DNA: TGTGCCAGCAGTTTAGGAGGCCGGGGGAGCACAGATACGCAGTATTTT. The complete variable domain, with remaining parts taken from reference TRBV28 and TRBJ2-3, reads DVKVTQSSRYLVKRTGEKVFLECVQDMDHENMFWYRQDPGLGLRLIYFSYDVKMKEKGDIPEGYSVSREKKERFSLILESASTNQTSMYLCASSLGGRGSTDTQYFGPGTRLTVL.